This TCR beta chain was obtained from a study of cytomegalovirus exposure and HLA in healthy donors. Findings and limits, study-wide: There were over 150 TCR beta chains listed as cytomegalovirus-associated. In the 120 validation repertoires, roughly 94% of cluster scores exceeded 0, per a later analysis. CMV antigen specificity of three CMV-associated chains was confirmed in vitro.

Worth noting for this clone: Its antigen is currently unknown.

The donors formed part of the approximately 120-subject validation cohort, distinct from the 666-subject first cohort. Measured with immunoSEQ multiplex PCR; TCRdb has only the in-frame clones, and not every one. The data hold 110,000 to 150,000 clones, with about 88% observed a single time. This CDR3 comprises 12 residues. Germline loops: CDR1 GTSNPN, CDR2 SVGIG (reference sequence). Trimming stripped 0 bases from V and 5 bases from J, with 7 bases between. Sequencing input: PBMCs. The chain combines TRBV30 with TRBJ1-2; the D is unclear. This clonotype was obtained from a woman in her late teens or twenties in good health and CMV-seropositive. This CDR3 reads CAWSVADYGYTF. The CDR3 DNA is TGTGCCTGGAGTGTAGCCGATTATGGCTACACCTTC. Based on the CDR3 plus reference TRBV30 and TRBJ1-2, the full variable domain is SQTIHQWPATLVQPVGSPLSLECTVEGTSNPNLYWYRQAAGRGLQLLFYSVGIGQISSEVPQNLSASRPQDRQFILSSKKLLLSDSGFYLCAWSVADYGYTFGSGTRLTVV.